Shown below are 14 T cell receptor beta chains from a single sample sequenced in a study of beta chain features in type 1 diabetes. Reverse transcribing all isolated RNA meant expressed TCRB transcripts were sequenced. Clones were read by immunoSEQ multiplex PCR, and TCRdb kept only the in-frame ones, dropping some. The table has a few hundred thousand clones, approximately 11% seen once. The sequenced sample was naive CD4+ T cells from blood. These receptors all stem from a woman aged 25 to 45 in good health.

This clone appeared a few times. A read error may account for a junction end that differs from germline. CDR3 sequence: CASSQEVNGGLFF. CDR3 DNA sequence: TGCGCCAGCAGCCAAGAGGTCAACGGGGGGCTGTTTTTT. The chain recombines TRBV4-1 with TRBJ2-2, with a tentative D call TRBD2 (6 bases). Germline V gene lookup returns CDR1 MGHRA and CDR2 YSYEKL. This CDR3 comprises 13 residues.

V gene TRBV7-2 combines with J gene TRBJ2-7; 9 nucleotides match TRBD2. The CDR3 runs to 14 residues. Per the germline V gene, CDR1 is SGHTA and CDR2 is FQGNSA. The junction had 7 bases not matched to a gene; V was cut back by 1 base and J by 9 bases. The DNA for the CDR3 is TGTGCCAGCAGCTTAGAAGGGACTAGCCCGTGGCAGTACTTC. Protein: CASSLEGTSPWQYF.

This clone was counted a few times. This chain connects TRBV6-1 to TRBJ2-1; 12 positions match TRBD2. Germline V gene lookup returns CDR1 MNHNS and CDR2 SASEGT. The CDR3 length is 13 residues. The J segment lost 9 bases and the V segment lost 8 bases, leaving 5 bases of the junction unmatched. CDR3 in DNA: TGTGCCAGCGGACTAGCGGGACTGGGTGAGCAGTTCTTC. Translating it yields CASGLAGLGEQFF.

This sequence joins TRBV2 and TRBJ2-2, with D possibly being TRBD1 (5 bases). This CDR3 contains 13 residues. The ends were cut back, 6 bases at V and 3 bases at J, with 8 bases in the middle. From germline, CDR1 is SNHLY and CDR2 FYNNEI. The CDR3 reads CASRVGDTGELFF. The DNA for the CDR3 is TGTGCCAGCAGGGTAGGGGACACCGGGGAGCTGTTTTTT. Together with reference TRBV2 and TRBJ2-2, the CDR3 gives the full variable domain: EPEVTQTPSHQVTQMGQEVILRCVPISNHLYFYWYRQILGQKVEFLVSFYNNEISEKSEIFDDQFSVERPDGSNFTLKIRSTKLEDSAMYFCASRVGDTGELFFGEGSRLTVL.

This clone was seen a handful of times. This chain's CDR3 is CASSLIWRAGGPSEQFF. In DNA, the CDR3 is TGTGCCAGCAGTTTAATCTGGCGAGCGGGAGGCCCTAGTGAGCAGTTCTTC. This rearrangement joins TRBV28 to TRBJ2-1; 9 bases line up with TRBD2. Germline assignment: CDR1 MDHEN and CDR2 SYDVKM. V shed 2 bases and J 9 bases; nucleotides not matched to a gene: 14. The CDR3 has 17 amino acids.

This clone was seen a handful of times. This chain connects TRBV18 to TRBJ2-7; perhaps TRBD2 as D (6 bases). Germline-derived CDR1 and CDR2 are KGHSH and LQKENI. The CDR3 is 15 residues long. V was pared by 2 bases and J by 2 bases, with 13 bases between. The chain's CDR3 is CASSPVISGAYEQYF. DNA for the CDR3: TGTGCCAGCTCACCAGTCATATCGGGGGCCTACGAGCAGTACTTC.

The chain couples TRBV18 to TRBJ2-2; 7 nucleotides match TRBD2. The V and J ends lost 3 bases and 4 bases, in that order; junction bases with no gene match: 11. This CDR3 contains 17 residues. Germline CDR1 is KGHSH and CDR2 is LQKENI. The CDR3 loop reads CASSPLGPGGRTGELFF. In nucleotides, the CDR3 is TGTGCCAGCTCACCCTTGGGACCGGGAGGTCGCACCGGGGAGCTGTTTTTT.

The DNA for the CDR3 is TGTGCCAGCTCACCACCGGGACTAGCGATCGAGCAGTACTTC. Residues: CASSPPGLAIEQYF. This sequence joins TRBV18 and TRBJ2-7, with TRBD2 matching over 10 bases. Germline V gene sequence: CDR1 KGHSH, CDR2 LQKENI. This CDR3 contains 14 residues. Unmatched junction bases numbered 2, after V lost 0 bases and J lost 6 bases.

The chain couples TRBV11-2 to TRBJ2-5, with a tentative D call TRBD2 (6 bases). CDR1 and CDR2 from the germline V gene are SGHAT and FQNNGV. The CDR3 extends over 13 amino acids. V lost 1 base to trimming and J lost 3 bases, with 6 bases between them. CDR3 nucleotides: TGTGCCAGCAGCTTAGGGAGGGAAGAGACCCAGTACTTC. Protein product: CASSLGREETQYF.

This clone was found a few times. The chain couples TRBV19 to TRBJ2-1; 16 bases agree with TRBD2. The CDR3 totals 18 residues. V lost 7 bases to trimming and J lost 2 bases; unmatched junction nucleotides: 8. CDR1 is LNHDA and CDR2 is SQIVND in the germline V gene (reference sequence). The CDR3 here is CASTKPGLAGGTYNEQFF. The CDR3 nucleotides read TGTGCCAGTACCAAACCGGGACTAGCGGGAGGGACCTACAATGAGCAGTTCTTC.

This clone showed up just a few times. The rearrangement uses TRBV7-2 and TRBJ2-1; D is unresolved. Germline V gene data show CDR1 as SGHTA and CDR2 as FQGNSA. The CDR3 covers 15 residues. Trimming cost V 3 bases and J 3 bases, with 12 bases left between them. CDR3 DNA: TGTGCCAGCAGCTTGGCGGTCGGGTACTACAATGAGCAGTTCTTC. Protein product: CASSLAVGYYNEQFF.

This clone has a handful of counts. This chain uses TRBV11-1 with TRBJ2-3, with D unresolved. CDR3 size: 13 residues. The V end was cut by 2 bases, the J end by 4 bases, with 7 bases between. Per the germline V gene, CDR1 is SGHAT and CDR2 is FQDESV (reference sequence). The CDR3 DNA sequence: TGTGCCAGCAGCTTACGCACTCCAGATACGCAGTATTTT. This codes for CASSLRTPDTQYF.

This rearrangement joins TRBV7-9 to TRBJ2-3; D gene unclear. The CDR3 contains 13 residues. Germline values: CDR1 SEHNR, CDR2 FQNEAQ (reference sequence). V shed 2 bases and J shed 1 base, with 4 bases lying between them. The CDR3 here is CASSLPGTDTQYF. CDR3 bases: TGTGCCAGCAGCTTACCAGGCACAGATACGCAGTATTTT.

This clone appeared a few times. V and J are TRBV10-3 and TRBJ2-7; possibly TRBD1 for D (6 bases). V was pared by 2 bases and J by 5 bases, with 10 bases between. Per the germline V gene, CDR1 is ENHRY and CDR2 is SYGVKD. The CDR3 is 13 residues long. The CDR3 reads CAISEQGKNEQYF. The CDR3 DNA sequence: TGTGCCATCAGTGAGCAGGGGAAGAACGAGCAGTACTTC.